This T cell receptor beta chain came from a study of preoperative IRX-2 immunotherapy in early breast cancer. The germline V gene encodes CDR1 MNHGY and CDR2 SAAAGT. This CDR3 contains 15 residues. Trimming removed 6 bases from V and 6 bases from J; junction bases left unmatched: 11. Some clones are missing from TCRdb's copy, which holds only in-frame ones; the method was immunoSEQ multiplex PCR. In the table there are about 98,000 clones, 75% to 90% of which are singletons. Treatment meaning: preoperative locoregional IRX-2 cytokine immunotherapy. This clone was picked up one time. This sequence was found in a human donor with breast cancer. The V and J genes are TRBV6-8 and TRBJ1-5; 7 nucleotides agree with TRBD1. Sequences were derived from tumor tissue, sampled after IRX-2 immunotherapy. DNA for the CDR3: TGTGCCAGCAGACTAACTTTAGGGGGCGGTCAGCCCCAGCATTTT. Protein: CASRLTLGGGQPQHF.